The present T cell receptor beta chain was sequenced within a study of T-cell reconstitution after alpha-beta-depleted transplantation in children. Preparing the TCRbeta library involved the use of unique molecular identifiers. TCRdb reprocessed the PCR reads with MiXCR, giving one entry per CDR3 protein. The data hold around 500,000 distinct CDR3 sequences, with around 12% observed a single time. Trimming left V 3 bases short and J 5 bases short, with 16 bases between. The length of the CDR3 is 15 residues. The germline V gene encodes CDR1 DFQATT and CDR2 SNEGSKA (reference sequence). The specimen was PBMCs from the stem cell graft donor, collected from the stem cell graft. The genes are TRBV20-1 and TRBJ2-2, with D possibly being TRBD2 (7 bases). The receptor was isolated from a human donor who donated a stem cell graft to a child with combined immunodeficiency. The CDR3 coding sequence is TGCAGTGCTAGTTATGGGGGGGGGCTTACCGGGGAGCTGTTTTTT. This encodes CSASYGGGLTGELFF.